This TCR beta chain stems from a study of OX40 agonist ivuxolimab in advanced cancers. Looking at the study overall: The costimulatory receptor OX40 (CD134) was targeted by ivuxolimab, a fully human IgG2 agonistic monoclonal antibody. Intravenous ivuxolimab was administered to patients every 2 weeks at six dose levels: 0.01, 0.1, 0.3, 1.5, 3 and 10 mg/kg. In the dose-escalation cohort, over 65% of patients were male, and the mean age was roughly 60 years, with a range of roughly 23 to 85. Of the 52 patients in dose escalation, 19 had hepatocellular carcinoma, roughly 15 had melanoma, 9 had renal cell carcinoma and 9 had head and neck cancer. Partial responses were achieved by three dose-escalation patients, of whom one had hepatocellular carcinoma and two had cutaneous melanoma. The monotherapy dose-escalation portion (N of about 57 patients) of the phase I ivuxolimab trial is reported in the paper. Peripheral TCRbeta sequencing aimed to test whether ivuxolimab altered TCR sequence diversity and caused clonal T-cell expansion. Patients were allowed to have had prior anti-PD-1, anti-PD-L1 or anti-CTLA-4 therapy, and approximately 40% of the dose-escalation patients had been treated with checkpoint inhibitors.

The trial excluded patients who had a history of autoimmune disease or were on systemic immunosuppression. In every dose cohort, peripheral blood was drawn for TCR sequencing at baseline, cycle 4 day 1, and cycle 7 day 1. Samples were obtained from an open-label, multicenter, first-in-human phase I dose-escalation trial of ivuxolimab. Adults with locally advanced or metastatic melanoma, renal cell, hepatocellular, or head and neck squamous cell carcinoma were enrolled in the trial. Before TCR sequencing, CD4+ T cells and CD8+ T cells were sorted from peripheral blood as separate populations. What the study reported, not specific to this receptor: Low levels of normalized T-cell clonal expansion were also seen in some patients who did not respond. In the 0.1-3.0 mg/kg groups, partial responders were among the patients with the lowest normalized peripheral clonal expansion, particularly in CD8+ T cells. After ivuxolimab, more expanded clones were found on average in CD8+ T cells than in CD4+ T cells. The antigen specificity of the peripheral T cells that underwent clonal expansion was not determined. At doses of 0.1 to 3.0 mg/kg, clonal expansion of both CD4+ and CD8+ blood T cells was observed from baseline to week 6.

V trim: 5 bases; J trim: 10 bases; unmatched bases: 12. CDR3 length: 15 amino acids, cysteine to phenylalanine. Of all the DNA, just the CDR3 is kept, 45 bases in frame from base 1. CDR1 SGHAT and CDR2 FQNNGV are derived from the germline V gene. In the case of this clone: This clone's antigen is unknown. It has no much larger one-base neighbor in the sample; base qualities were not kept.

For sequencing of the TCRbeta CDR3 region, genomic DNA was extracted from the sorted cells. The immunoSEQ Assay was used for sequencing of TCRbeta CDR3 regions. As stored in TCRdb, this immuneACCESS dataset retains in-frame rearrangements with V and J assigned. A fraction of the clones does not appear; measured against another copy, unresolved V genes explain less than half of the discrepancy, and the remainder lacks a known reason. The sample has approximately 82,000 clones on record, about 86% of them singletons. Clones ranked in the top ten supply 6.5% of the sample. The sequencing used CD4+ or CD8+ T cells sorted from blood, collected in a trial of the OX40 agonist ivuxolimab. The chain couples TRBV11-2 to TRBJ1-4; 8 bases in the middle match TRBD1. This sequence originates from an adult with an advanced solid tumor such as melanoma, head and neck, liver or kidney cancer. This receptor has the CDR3 CASSPGTGGRGKLFF. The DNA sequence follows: TGTGCCAGCAGCCCCGGGACAGGCGGAAGGGGAAAACTGTTTTTT.